The rows below give T cell receptor beta chains drawn from one sample of a study of shared T cell receptors in the human thymus. This table comes from immunoSEQ multiplex PCR, and its TCRdb copy is limited to in-frame clones, with some not included. The repertoire holds hundreds of thousands of clones, with around 87% as singletons. Another study also made use of these data, one on human thymus T cells.

The sample taken for sequencing was thymocytes. These receptors came from a boy under two years old with a congenital heart defect. Each CDR3 is given with its conserved first and last residue. Each record gives: D gene, clone size, J gene, V gene, CDR3 protein, CDR3 DNA. D genes are given only for firm matches. The size field is filled for only some rows; it gives once, few, many or a size class.

>TRBD2|NA|TRBJ2-7|TRBV7-8
CASSLARGGLYEQYF
TGTGCCAGCAGCTTAGCGCGGGGGGGACTCTACGAGCAGTACTTC
>TRBD1|NA|TRBJ2-5|TRBV14
CASSRSRDSQETQYF
TGTGCCAGCAGCCGGTCCCGGGACAGTCAAGAGACCCAGTACTTC
>TRBD2|once|TRBJ2-7|TRBV4-3
CASSHGGGYEQYF
TGCGCCAGCAGCCATGGGGGGGGCTACGAGCAGTACTTC
>TRBD1|NA|TRBJ1-2|TRBV28
CASSLDRDMMGYTF
TGTGCCAGCAGTTTGGACAGGGACATGATGGGCTACACCTTC
>TRBD2|NA|TRBJ2-7|TRBV5-1
CASSLDSSGRSYEQYF
TGCGCCAGCAGCTTGGATTCTAGCGGGAGGTCCTACGAGCAGTACTTC
>NA|NA|TRBJ1-5|TRBV5-1
CASSLGRGQPQHF
TGCGCCAGCAGCTTGGGCAGGGGCCAGCCCCAGCATTTT
>NA|NA|TRBJ2-7|TRBV7-9
CASSSLAIYEQYF
TGTGCCAGCAGCTCCCTAGCGATATACGAGCAGTACTTC
>TRBD1|few|TRBJ2-5|TRBV5-6
CASSAVTGDALYQETQYF
TGTGCCAGCAGCGCTGTTACAGGGGACGCCTTGTACCAAGAGACCCAGTACTTC
>TRBD1|NA|TRBJ1-2|TRBV5-5
CASSLVRDRGDYGYTF
TGTGCCAGCAGCTTGGTGAGGGACAGGGGAGACTATGGCTACACCTTC
>TRBD1|few|TRBJ1-1|TRBV6-1
CASMAGGAYGEAFF
TGTGCCAGCATGGCAGGGGGAGCATATGGTGAAGCTTTCTTT
>NA|NA|TRBJ1-1|TRBV7-2
CASSSEADRLGISSPEAFF
TGTGCCAGCAGTTCTGAAGCCGACAGGCTCGGGATTAGCTCCCCTGAAGCTTTCTTT
>NA|NA|TRBJ1-6|TRBV20-1
CSAIAGALHF
TGCAGTGCTATCGCGGGAGCCCTCCACTTT
>NA|NA|TRBJ2-3|TRBV7-9
CASSSGGAEDTQYF
TGTGCCAGCAGCTCTGGGGGGGCCGAGGATACGCAGTATTTT
>NA|NA|TRBJ2-7|TRBV7-6
CASTLRSPSRRQDYEQYF
TGTGCCAGCACCCTGAGGTCGCCTAGCAGGCGCCAAGACTACGAGCAGTACTTC
>NA|NA|TRBJ1-5|TRBV4-3
CASSQEMKWLGHQPQHF
TGCGCCAGCAGCCAAGAGATGAAGTGGCTGGGGCATCAGCCCCAGCATTTT
>NA|NA|TRBJ2-5|TRBV5-4
CASSLGGQGCNEETQYF
TGTGCCAGCAGCTTGGGGGGCCAGGGGTGTAATGAAGAGACCCAGTACTTC
>TRBD1|NA|TRBJ1-4|TRBV7-8
CASSLGGQGREKLFF
TGTGCCAGCAGCCTCGGGGGACAGGGTAGGGAAAAACTGTTTTTT
>NA|NA|TRBJ2-7|TRBV27
CASRGAGEQYF
TGTGCCAGCAGGGGGGCGGGCGAGCAGTACTTC